The rows below give T cell receptor beta chains drawn from one sample of a study of naive and memory T cell subsets. TCRdb re-called the UMI-ligation and nested PCR reads with MiXCR, one entry per CDR3 protein. The table lists 85,000 or so distinct CDR3 sequences, 9% to 9.5% of them singletons. Sequenced: naive CD8+ T cells from blood. All receptors come from a human donor in good health. CDR3s include the opening cysteine and the closing phenylalanine or tryptophan. The order of the fields is J gene, V gene, clone size, D gene, CDR3 DNA, CDR3 protein. A D gene is named only where the DNA matches it firmly. Size values are once, few and many counts, or a class for expanded clones, and some rows have none.

TRBJ2-6,TRBV10-3,NA,NA,TGTGCCATCAGTGTCTTCTCTGGGGCCAACGTCCTGACTTTC,CAISVFSGANVLTF
TRBJ1-2,TRBV29-1,few,NA,TGCAGCGTTGCCGGGTCCCCTTATGGCTACACCTTC,CSVAGSPYGYTF
TRBJ1-2,TRBV27,many,NA,TGTGCCAGCAGTTCCGGGGGGAACCGTGGCTACACCTTC,CASSSGGNRGYTF
TRBJ2-3,TRBV2,many,NA,TGTGCCAGCAGTGGGGCCAACACAGATACGCAGTATTTT,CASSGANTDTQYF
TRBJ2-1,TRBV20-1,NA,TRBD1,TGCAGTGTTGAGGACAGGAAGTCCTACAATGAGCAGTTCTTC,CSVEDRKSYNEQFF
TRBJ2-1,TRBV4-3,few,NA,TGCGCCAGCAGCCAAGATGGCGGGTCCTCCTACAATGAGCAGTTCTTC,CASSQDGGSSYNEQFF
TRBJ1-1,TRBV10-3,NA,TRBD1,TGTGCCATCAGTGATTTGGGACAGGGAGGAGGAACTGAAGCTTTCTTT,CAISDLGQGGGTEAFF
TRBJ2-2,TRBV20-1,NA,TRBD2,TGCAGTGCTAGAGATCAGACTAGCGGGACCGGGGAGCTGTTTTTT,CSARDQTSGTGELFF
TRBJ2-1,TRBV12-5,many,NA,TGTGCTAGTGGTCCGGGGACCCTAGAGCAGTTCTTC,CASGPGTLEQFF
TRBJ2-1,TRBV14,NA,NA,TGTGCCAGCAGCCAAGATTATACAGGGAATGAGCAGTTCTTC,CASSQDYTGNEQFF
TRBJ2-1,TRBV27,NA,TRBD2,TGTGCCAGCAGTTTATTGGCTAGCGGGAGGGAGGGCAATGAGCAGTTCTTC,CASSLLASGREGNEQFF
TRBJ2-7,TRBV5-1,many,NA,TGCGCCAGCAGCTTCGACAGGAGCTCCTACGAGCAGTACTTC,CASSFDRSSYEQYF
TRBJ1-5,TRBV20-1,many,TRBD1,TGCAGTGCCGAACAGGGGTTAGGGCAGCCCCAGCATTTT,CSAEQGLGQPQHF
TRBJ2-3,TRBV20-1,NA,TRBD1,TGCAGTGCTTGGGACAGCCCCACAGATACGCAGTATTTT,CSAWDSPTDTQYF
TRBJ2-7,TRBV6-5,NA,TRBD1,TGTGCCAGCAGTCGAACAGGGGCCCACTCCTACGAGCAGTACTTC,CASSRTGAHSYEQYF
TRBJ2-2,TRBV9,many,NA,TGTGCCAGCAGCGTAGATCTGGGCACCGGGGAGCTGTTTTTT,CASSVDLGTGELFF
TRBJ1-1,TRBV28,NA,TRBD1,TGTGCCAGCAGTCCCGGACAGGATACCACTGAAGCTTTCTTT,CASSPGQDTTEAFF
TRBJ2-1,TRBV7-9,many,NA,TGTGCCAGCAGCTTAGAACCTCGGGAGCAGTTCTTC,CASSLEPREQFF
TRBJ2-7,TRBV18,many,NA,TGTGCCAGCTCACTTCCGTTGGGCAGGGGTTCCTACGAGCAGTACTTC,CASSLPLGRGSYEQYF
TRBJ2-7,TRBV27,many,TRBD2,TGTGCCAGCAGTTTAAGCGGGAGTGGCGAGCAGTACTTC,CASSLSGSGEQYF
TRBJ2-7,TRBV20-1,many,NA,TGCAGTGCCGGGGACGGATCCTACGAGCAGTACTTC,CSAGDGSYEQYF
TRBJ2-1,TRBV27,many,TRBD2,TGTGCCAGCAGCCCTGGGACTAGCGGGAGGAATGAGCAGTTCTTC,CASSPGTSGRNEQFF
TRBJ2-2,TRBV4-3,few,NA,TGCGCCAGCAGCCAATCAGGGGAGCCCACCGGGGAGCTGTTTTTT,CASSQSGEPTGELFF
TRBJ2-7,TRBV4-2,few,NA,TGTGCCAGCAGCCAAACTAGTACCTACGAGCAGTACTTC,CASSQTSTYEQYF
TRBJ1-3,TRBV20-1,many,NA,TGCAGCGCAACAGGGAATGGAAACACCATATATTTT,CSATGNGNTIYF
TRBJ2-1,TRBV19,NA,NA,TGTGCCAGTAGTATGAGCTTCGGTGAGCAGTTCTTC,CASSMSFGEQFF
TRBJ2-1,TRBV7-2,few,TRBD2,TGTGCCAGCAGCCAAGCTGGACTAGCGGGAGTCGGATCTCACAATGAGCAGTTCTTC,CASSQAGLAGVGSHNEQFF
TRBJ2-5,TRBV4-2,NA,TRBD2,TGTGCCAGCAGCCAAGTAGCGGGAGTCACGGTCGGGACCCAGTACTTC,CASSQVAGVTVGTQYF
TRBJ2-5,TRBV29-1,NA,NA,TGCAGCGTTGAAGCAACGAAAGGGGTCCAAGAGACCCAGTACTTC,CSVEATKGVQETQYF